The 13 T cell receptor beta chains below all came from one sample that was sequenced in a study of blood T cell repertoires in COVID-19. Sequencing was performed with immunoSEQ multiplex PCR; in TCRdb, only in-frame clones are kept and a portion is missing. The sample yields more than 350,000 clones, more than 75% seen once. The specimen sequenced was peripheral blood. These receptors were taken from a woman aged 25-40 years with COVID-19, enrolled during active disease.

This clone is a singleton in its sample. This chain connects TRBV28 to TRBJ2-1; a weak D match, TRBD1 (6 bases). CDR1 MDHEN and CDR2 SYDVKM come from the germline V gene. CDR3 length: 17 residues. Trimming pared 5 bases from V and 0 bases from J, leaving 17 bases between. In DNA, the CDR3 is TGTGCCAGCAGTACCTCCCTTCAGGGGAGCTCCTACAATGAGCAGTTCTTC. The encoded protein is CASSTSLQGSSYNEQFF.

This clone was counted once. V usage is TRBV19 and J usage is TRBJ1-2; D is uncertain. V was pared by 3 bases and J by 8 bases, with 7 bases between. The CDR3 contains 11 residues. Germline values: CDR1 LNHDA, CDR2 SQIVND (reference sequence). The CDR3 DNA sequence: TGTGCCAGTAGTATGACGGAGGGCTACACCTTC. This encodes CASSMTEGYTF.

V is TRBV7-9 and J is TRBJ2-5; 7 nucleotides match TRBD2. The CDR3 contains 12 residues. With 9 bases clipped from V and 5 bases from J, the junction kept 6 bases outside the gene matches. Germline assignment: CDR1 SEHNR and CDR2 FQNEAQ (reference sequence). The CDR3 is CASRGGSETQYF. CDR3 nucleotide sequence: TGTGCCAGTCGGGGCGGGAGCGAGACCCAGTACTTC.

The rearrangement joins TRBV6-5 to TRBJ2-7; 12 bases map to TRBD1. Germline CDR1 reads MNHEY; CDR2 reads SVGAGI. V lost 2 bases, J lost 7 bases, and 9 bases stayed unmatched. This CDR3 spans 16 amino acids. The CDR3 protein is CASSYRDRGPNREQYF. The CDR3 coding sequence is TGTGCCAGCAGTTACAGGGACAGGGGGCCGAATCGGGAGCAGTACTTC.

V gene TRBV3-1 (or the pseudogene TRBV3-2) combines with J gene TRBJ2-5; D is unresolved. Germline V lookup: CDR1 LGHDT, CDR2 YNNKEL (reference sequence). The CDR3 extends over 15 amino acids. Trimming removed 0 bases at V and 1 base at J, with 9 bases between. The chain's CDR3 is CASSQDYIGQETQYF. The CDR3, as DNA: TGTGCCAGCAGCCAAGATTATATCGGCCAAGAGACCCAGTACTTC.

This rearrangement joins TRBV7-2 to TRBJ2-5; 8 nucleotides line up with TRBD2. Losses at the gene ends were 0 bases for V and 5 bases for J; bases not matched to a gene: 11. Per germline, CDR1 SGHTA and CDR2 FQGNSA. The CDR3 sequence is 17 residues long. Here the CDR3 reads CASSLALLTSGGETQYF. The CDR3 DNA reads as TGTGCCAGCAGCTTAGCGCTCTTGACCTCGGGAGGGGAGACCCAGTACTTC.

The CDR3 DNA sequence: TGTGCCAGCAGCTACGGACTAGCGGGAACCGGGGAGCTGTTTTTT. Residues: CASSYGLAGTGELFF. The chain recombines TRBV3-1 (or the pseudogene TRBV3-2) with TRBJ2-2; 12 nucleotides align to TRBD2. Trimming cost V 5 bases and J 5 bases; bases outside gene matches: 3. CDR1 is LGHDT and CDR2 is YNNKEL in the germline V gene (reference sequence). The CDR3 length is 15 residues.

The chain couples TRBV4-1 to TRBJ2-7; 7 nucleotides agree with TRBD1. From germline, CDR1 is MGHRA and CDR2 YSYEKL. The CDR3 spans 15 residues. V was clipped by 0 bases and J by 3 bases; unmatched bases: 5. CDR3 DNA: TGCGCCAGCAGCCAAGACCGGGACAGTTTCTACGAGCAGTACTTC. Translating gives CASSQDRDSFYEQYF.

This chain joins TRBV18 and TRBJ2-3, with 8 nucleotides matching TRBD1. Germline V lookup: CDR1 KGHSH, CDR2 LQKENI. CDR3 length: 16 residues. V was pared by 3 bases and J by 0 bases, with 5 bases of the junction left unmatched. The CDR3: CASSPPDRASTDTQYF. The DNA of the CDR3 is TGTGCCAGCTCACCCCCGGACAGGGCAAGCACAGATACGCAGTATTTT.

The chain employs TRBV10-1 and TRBJ2-3; maybe TRBD2 (5 bases). The CDR3 has 13 amino acids. Trimming stripped 4 bases from V and 7 bases from J, with 12 bases between. Germline CDR1 is WNHNN and CDR2 is SYGVQD (reference sequence). The CDR3 bases are TGCGCCAGCAGTGGAGGGCGAGCGCATACGCAGTATTTT. Its translation is CASSGGRAHTQYF.

This chain links TRBV6-2 or TRBV6-3 with TRBJ1-2; D is possibly TRBD1 (5 bases). Germline CDR1 MNHEY, CDR2 SVGEGT. The V end lost 4 bases, the J end lost 8 bases, and 20 bases lay between the germline ends. This CDR3 is built from 15 residues. In DNA form, the CDR3 reads TGTGCCAGCAGTTTTAACCCCAGGGCCTCCTACGGCTACACCTTC. Protein: CASSFNPRASYGYTF.

V gene TRBV4-2 combines with J gene TRBJ2-5; 12 bases align to TRBD2. In germline, CDR1 is LGHNA, CDR2 YNFKEQ. J lost 2 bases, V lost 3 bases, and 7 bases had no gene match. This CDR3 is 17 amino acids long. The CDR3 DNA reads TGTGCCAGCAGCCAGGCCGGGACTAGCGGGTTACAAGAGACCCAGTACTTC. This sequence encodes CASSQAGTSGLQETQYF.

V gene TRBV4-1 combines with J gene TRBJ1-1; 7 nucleotides match TRBD1. Germline lookup yields CDR1 MGHRA and CDR2 YSYEKL. V lost 3 bases, J lost 0 bases, and 4 bases stayed unmatched. The CDR3 runs to 15 residues. CDR3 in amino acids: CASSHPTGLNTEAFF. The CDR3 nucleotides read TGCGCCAGCAGCCACCCGACAGGGTTGAACACTGAAGCTTTCTTT.